A single sample gave rise to the 8 T cell receptor beta chains below, sequenced in a study of vaccination and CD4 T cells after COVID-19. Time point in this sample: late sampling 161 to 241 days after vaccination in three convalescent patients. As for treatment: approximately 9-day PBMC culture with coronavirus spike peptide pools or control peptides (ViraFEST assay). CD4+ T cells that had been cultured provided DNA sequenced with the Oncomine TCR Beta short-read assay. TCRdb ran MiXCR on the PCR reads and lists one entry per CDR3 protein. The sample carries about 24,000 distinct CDR3 sequences, under 50% recorded once. These receptors' antigens are unknown. Sequencing used CD4+ T cells from blood, cultured in vitro, obtained about 7 months after SARS-CoV-2 vaccination. Receptors were obtained from a human donor who had recovered from COVID-19.

This chain uses TRBV7-3 with TRBJ1-1, with 8 bases fitting TRBD1. This CDR3 spans 15 amino acids. The junction had 9 bases not matched to a gene; V was cut back by 5 bases and J by 4 bases. Germline V gene data show CDR1 as SGHTA and CDR2 as FQGTGA. In nucleotides, the CDR3 is TGTGCCAGCAGCACCGGACAGGGACGGGCCACTGAAGCTTTCTTT. It translates to CASSTGQGRATEAFF. Full variable domain (rest looked up from reference TRBV7-3 and TRBJ1-1): GAGVSQTPSNKVTEKGKYVELRCDPISGHTALYWYRQSLGQGPEFLIYFQGTGAADDSGLPNDRFFAVRPEGSVSTLKIQRTERGDSAVYLCASSTGQGRATEAFFGQGTRLTVV.

This chain uses TRBV24-1 with TRBJ2-1, with unresolved D. The CDR3 runs 13 residues. Germline CDR1 KGHDR, CDR2 SFDVKD. V lost 2 bases and J 3 bases, leaving 4 bases between the germline ends. CDR3 region: CATSDSDYNEQFF. CDR3 nucleotide sequence: TGTGCCACCAGTGATTCCGACTACAATGAGCAGTTCTTC.

The V call is TRBV28, the J call TRBJ1-5; D possibly corresponds to TRBD1 (5 bases). This CDR3 region has 16 residues. The ends were cut back, 7 bases at V and 7 bases at J, with 23 bases in the middle. Germline CDR1 is MDHEN and CDR2 is SYDVKM. CDR3 bases: TGTGCCAGCAATCCAGGCAGGGAGAGGGGCTGGCAGCCCCAGCATTTT. Amino acid sequence: CASNPGRERGWQPQHF. The full variable domain, its missing parts supplied by reference TRBV28 and TRBJ1-5, is DVKVTQSSRYLVKRTGEKVFLECVQDMDHENMFWYRQDPGLGLRLIYFSYDVKMKEKGDIPEGYSVSREKKERFSLILESASTNQTSMYLCASNPGRERGWQPQHFGDGTRLSIL.

This clonotype came up once. The chain couples TRBV11-1 to TRBJ1-1; 7 nucleotides line up with TRBD1. The germline V gene has CDR1 SGHAT and CDR2 FQDESV (reference sequence). The CDR3 sequence is 15 residues long. The V gene end was trimmed by 6 bases and the J gene end by 7 bases; junction bases not matched to a gene: 14. CDR3 sequence reads: CASRQDRAKYGEAFF. Written as DNA, the CDR3 is TGTGCCAGCAGGCAAGACAGGGCGAAGTATGGTGAAGCTTTCTTT.

This clonotype showed up just a few times. The V and J genes are TRBV20-1 and TRBJ2-2, with D tentatively TRBD1 or TRBD2 (5 bases each). CDR1 and CDR2 from the germline V gene are DFQATT and SNEGSKA (reference sequence). With 6 bases removed from V and 0 bases from J, the gap between germline ends came to 14 bases. The CDR3 runs 15 residues. In nucleotides, the CDR3 is TGCAGTGCGACCCCCTGGGACGCGAACACCGGGGAGCTGTTTTTT. It encodes CSATPWDANTGELFF.

This chain uses TRBV27 with TRBJ2-7; D tentatively reads TRBD1 or TRBD2 (6 bases each). CDR3 length: 16 amino acids. The germline V gene has CDR1 MNHEY and CDR2 SMNVEV (reference sequence). With 9 bases removed from V and 2 bases from J, the gap between germline ends came to 23 bases. CDR3 bases: TGTGCCAGAGGGGACACGGGGGAGTCGGGGACCTACGAGCAGTACTTC. It encodes CARGDTGESGTYEQYF.

The chain has TRBV20-1 and TRBJ2-5; D is ambiguous. The V end was cut by 0 bases, the J end by 1 base, with 6 bases between. Germline assignment: CDR1 DFQATT and CDR2 SNEGSKA (reference sequence). The CDR3 totals 13 residues. As DNA, the CDR3 is TGCAGTGCTAGAGATAGACGCCAAGAGACCCAGTACTTC. It specifies CSARDRRQETQYF.

By sample share, this clonotype is large. The V call is TRBV20-1, the J call TRBJ2-5; the D gene is possibly TRBD2 (5 bases). From germline, CDR1 is DFQATT and CDR2 SNEGSKA (reference sequence). The CDR3 runs to 13 residues. V lost 3 bases and J 4 bases, leaving 12 bases between the germline ends. This chain's CDR3 is CSARDSVLETQYF. As DNA, the CDR3 is TGCAGTGCTAGGGACTCGGTCCTAGAGACCCAGTACTTC.